The 18 T cell receptor beta chains below come from one sample, sequenced in a study of cytomegalovirus exposure and HLA in healthy donors. This PCR relied on a set of 60 Vbeta primers and 13 Jbeta primers. Repertoires were generated with immunoSEQ multiplex PCR, while TCRdb's copy carries only in-frame clones and drops some. This table holds more than 150,000 clones, roughly four fifths found once. Material for sequencing was PBMCs. All receptors come from a woman between 18 and 29 years old in good health and CMV-seropositive.

This chain links TRBV27 with TRBJ2-2; TRBD1 might be the D (6 bases). Germline assignment: CDR1 MNHEY and CDR2 SMNVEV (reference sequence). V dropped 8 bases and J dropped 6 bases, with 13 bases sitting between them. CDR3 length: 13 amino acids. The CDR3 coding sequence is TGTGCCAGCGGTACAGGGATGGCCGGGGAGCTGTTTTTT. This encodes CASGTGMAGELFF.

The chain combines TRBV28 with TRBJ2-7, with D perhaps TRBD1 (5 bases). There are 12 residues in the CDR3. Germline V gene data show CDR1 as MDHEN and CDR2 as SYDVKM. V was cut by 10 bases and J by 2 bases, with 12 bases left in between. The CDR3 region is CATMDNPYEQYF. CDR3 sequence (DNA): TGTGCCACCATGGACAACCCCTACGAGCAGTACTTC.

As regards this clone: The junction departs from the called germline gene at one end, perhaps through a read error. The identical CDR3 is also encoded by other nucleotide sequences in the sample. V usage is TRBV19 and J usage is TRBJ2-3; D gene ambiguous. CDR1 is LNHDA, CDR2 SQIVND, per germline (reference sequence). This CDR3 has 15 residues. This chain's CDR3 is CASTAGARGTDTQYF. The CDR3 coding sequence is TGTGCCAGTACCGCTGGAGCGCGAGGCACGGATACGCAGTATTTT.

V and J are TRBV7-9 and TRBJ1-1, with unresolved D. The CDR3 contains 14 residues. CDR1 is SEHNR, CDR2 FQNEAQ, per germline (reference sequence). V lost 7 bases and J 9 bases, leaving 21 bases between the germline ends. CDR3 nucleotides: TGTGCCAGCATTCCAGACGGAGTTCTCCGAAAAGCTTTCTTT. Translation: CASIPDGVLRKAFF. The whole variable domain, filled in from reference TRBV7-9 and TRBJ1-1, reads DTGVSQNPRHKITKRGQNVTFRCDPISEHNRLYWYRQTLGQGPEFLTYFQNEAQLEKSRLLSDRFSAERPKGSFSTLEIQRTEQGDSAMYLCASIPDGVLRKAFFGQGTRLTVV.

The CDR3 here is CASSPGGVDEQYV. The CDR3 region has the DNA TGTGCCAGCAGTCCAGGGGGAGTGGACGAGCAGTACGTC. The chain has TRBV6-5 and TRBJ2-7; 7 bases are shared with TRBD1. V trimming: 5 bases; J trimming: 5 bases; junction bases outside the gene matches: 6. Looked up from germline, CDR1 is MNHEY and CDR2 is SVGAGI. This CDR3 region has 13 residues.

To note about this clone: Other DNA sequences in the sample encode the same CDR3. The gene calls are TRBV18 and TRBJ2-5, with no clear D. CDR3 length equals 13 residues. Germline V CDR1 and CDR2: KGHSH, LQKENI. Trimming stripped 0 bases from V and 5 bases from J, with 7 bases between. In DNA, the CDR3 is TGTGCCAGCTCACCACCGACGGAGGAGACCCAGTACTTC. Amino acids: CASSPPTEETQYF.

The chain joins TRBV27 to TRBJ1-4; tentatively, D is TRBD1 (6 bases). Trimming removed 6 bases at V and 5 bases at J, with 13 bases between. The CDR3 has 14 amino acids. CDR1 and CDR2 from the germline V gene are MNHEY and SMNVEV (reference sequence). CDR3: CASRAGTRNEKLFF. In DNA form, the CDR3 reads TGTGCCAGCAGGGCTGGGACACGCAATGAAAAACTGTTTTTT.

This chain connects TRBV28 to TRBJ2-1, with 9 bases fitting TRBD2. This CDR3 has 16 amino acids. V dropped 1 base and J dropped 4; count of bases not matched to a gene: 5. CDR1 is MDHEN and CDR2 is SYDVKM in the germline V gene. The CDR3 DNA sequence: TGTGCCAGCAGTTTATTTGCTAGCGGGGTATACAATGAGCAGTTCTTC. It encodes CASSLFASGVYNEQFF.

V and J are TRBV5-1 and TRBJ2-5; 8 positions agree with TRBD1. V lost 7 bases to trimming and J lost 5 bases; unmatched junction nucleotides: 10. Germline V gives CDR1 SGHRS, CDR2 YFSETQ. The CDR3 sequence is 14 residues long. The CDR3 protein is CASSGQAGRETQYF. CDR3 bases: TGCGCCAGCTCGGGACAGGCTGGCAGGGAGACCCAGTACTTC.

The chain links TRBV30 to TRBJ2-5, with D unclear. The CDR3 runs 13 residues. Looked up from germline, CDR1 is GTSNPN and CDR2 is SVGIG (reference sequence). The germline V and J ends were trimmed by 4 bases and 5 bases, with 14 bases remaining between them. In DNA form, the CDR3 reads TGTGCCTGGATTGGTCAGTATCATGAGACCCAGTACTTC. Amino acid sequence: CAWIGQYHETQYF. Complete variable domain (other parts from reference TRBV30 and TRBJ2-5): SQTIHQWPATLVQPVGSPLSLECTVEGTSNPNLYWYRQAAGRGLQLLFYSVGIGQISSEVPQNLSASRPQDRQFILSSKKLLLSDSGFYLCAWIGQYHETQYFGPGTRLLVL.

The chain recombines TRBV30 with TRBJ1-6; weak D call: TRBD1 (6 bases). V dropped 5 bases and J dropped 4 bases, with 6 bases sitting between them. The germline V gene encodes CDR1 GTSNPN and CDR2 SVGIG (reference sequence). CDR3 size: 12 residues. The CDR3 is CAWGQYNSPLHF. The DNA for the CDR3 is TGTGCCTGGGGACAGTATAATTCACCCCTCCACTTT.

The chain combines TRBV4-2 with TRBJ2-6, with TRBD1 identical over 7 bases. Germline CDR1 is LGHNA and CDR2 is YNFKEQ. The CDR3 has 20 residues. V was clipped by 0 bases and J by 4 bases; unmatched bases: 15. The CDR3 spells CASSQEPSGAGGFGANVLTF. The DNA for the CDR3 is TGTGCCAGCAGCCAAGAGCCCTCCGGGGCAGGGGGTTTCGGGGCCAACGTCCTGACTTTC.

The rearrangement uses TRBV9 and TRBJ1-1; D is perhaps TRBD1 (5 bases). CDR1 is SGDLS, CDR2 YYNGEE, per germline. V was trimmed by 3 bases and J by 0 bases, leaving 15 bases between them. This CDR3 comprises 16 residues. The CDR3 bases are TGTGCCAGCAGCGGCGACCGGGACTACCTGAACACTGAAGCTTTCTTT. Its protein product is CASSGDRDYLNTEAFF.

The chain uses TRBV5-4 and TRBJ1-2; D might be TRBD1 (5 bases). The germline V and J ends were trimmed by 0 bases and 3 bases, with 21 bases remaining between them. The CDR3 covers 18 residues. Germline lookup yields CDR1 SGHNT and CDR2 YYREEE (reference sequence). CDR3: CASSLGSGYLGVYYGYTF. The DNA for the CDR3 is TGTGCCAGCAGCTTGGGATCAGGGTATCTAGGCGTCTACTATGGCTACACCTTC.

The chain links TRBV30 to TRBJ1-2; D unclear. Germline V gene lookup returns CDR1 GTSNPN and CDR2 SVGIG (reference sequence). This CDR3 spans 12 amino acids. The V and J ends lost 0 bases and 7 bases respectively, with 9 bases between them. The CDR3 is CAWSVGVAGYTF. The DNA for the CDR3 is TGTGCCTGGAGTGTCGGGGTTGCTGGCTACACCTTC.

The chain carries TRBV6-1 and TRBJ1-1, with 7 bases matching TRBD1. The V and J ends lost 3 bases and 11 bases, in that order; junction bases with no gene match: 6. In germline, CDR1 is MNHNS, CDR2 SASEGT. This CDR3 comprises 12 residues. The CDR3 region has the DNA TGTGCCAGCAGTGACGAGGGGGCCGATGCTTTCTTT. Residues: CASSDEGADAFF.

The chain carries TRBV27 and TRBJ2-1; D is undetermined. The CDR3 runs 13 residues. Deletions cut 6 bases from V and 0 bases from J, with 6 bases between. Germline V lookup: CDR1 MNHEY, CDR2 SMNVEV (reference sequence). CDR3: CASRLSSYNEQFF. CDR3 DNA sequence: TGTGCCAGCAGGCTTAGCTCCTACAATGAGCAGTTCTTC.

The chain carries TRBV4-2 and TRBJ2-1; TRBD2 aligns across 7 bases. There are 15 residues in the CDR3. V shed 1 base, J shed 3 bases, and the junction held 3 bases outside the gene matches. Germline CDR1 and CDR2: LGHNA and YNFKEQ. Here the CDR3 DNA reads TGTGCCAGCAGCCAAGGGTCGGGGGGCTACAATGAGCAGTTCTTC. Its translation is CASSQGSGGYNEQFF.